This T cell receptor beta chain was identified during a study of glioma-infiltrating T cells after dendritic cell vaccination. In the study overall: Three intradermal dendritic cell vaccine injections were given every two weeks.

Time point here: after dendritic cell vaccination, including at tumor progression/relapse. This CDR3 comprises 13 residues. Germline V gene lookup returns CDR1 SQVTM and CDR2 ANQGSEA. Libraries were prepared by immunoSEQ multiplex PCR; TCRdb keeps only in-frame clonotypes and omits some of them. The sample lists more than 70,000 clones, around 86% occurring once. The source was blood, collected after dendritic cell vaccination. The source is a human donor with glioblastoma. The rearrangement joins TRBV29-1 to TRBJ2-3; D is uncertain. Here the CDR3 reads CNIIPHGTDTQYF. CDR3 DNA: TGCAACATTATTCCCCATGGCACAGATACGCAGTATTTT.